This T cell receptor (beta chain) came from a study of T-cell reconstitution after alpha-beta-depleted transplantation in children. Study observations and caveats: It was surviving recipient T cells and thymic progenitors that gave some patients high TCRbeta diversity at day 60. At one year after transplant, newly produced T cells mostly accounted for T-cell counts and diversity. Several hundred graft clones that had expanded were reportedly the source of alpha-beta T cells about two months after transplant.

CDR1 is DFQATT and CDR2 is SNEGSKA in the germline V gene (reference sequence). V was pared by 3 bases and J by 8 bases, with 14 bases between. The CDR3 totals 12 residues. As concerns this clonotype: Its antigen is as yet unknown. Given a much more abundant clone one base away, this may be a read error.

Construction of the TCRbeta library involved unique molecular identifiers. MiXCR, run by TCRdb on the PCR reads, gives a single entry per CDR3 protein. The table shows 550,000 to 800,000 distinct CDR3 sequences, with around 13% occurring only once. The source material was PBMCs, sampled before TCRalphabeta/CD19-depleted stem cell transplant. The chain carries TRBV20-1 and TRBJ2-7; D is uncertain. The sequence derives from a girl aged 2 to 10 with congenital amegakaryocytic thrombocytopenia, due to receive a stem cell transplant. The CDR3 DNA reads TGCAGTGCTAGTGTGGGTTCCCACAAGCAGTACTTC. Translation: CSASVGSHKQYF.